The source of this T cell receptor (beta chain) is a study of identical twins. To note about this clonotype: The antigen is undetermined. Just one base apart from a much larger clone, this may be a read error.

Template switching supplied a universal primer site; unique molecular identifiers were carried on the cDNA. TCRdb called the 5' RACE reads again in MiXCR, with one record for every CDR3 protein. The sample lists 15,000 to 20,000 distinct CDR3 sequences, approximately 71% seen once, with 5% to 7% in the top ten. Looked up from germline, CDR1 is SEHNR and CDR2 is FQNEAQ (reference sequence). The CDR3 contains 15 residues. Study-level results: There was more out-of-frame TCR alpha sharing in monozygotic twins than models estimated. Beta out-of-frame twin sharing showed a weaker excess. Carriage of fewer insertions was seen in abundant cord blood beta clonotypes, whereas memory repertoires showed none.

The chain links TRBV7-9 to TRBJ2-4; TRBD1 might be the D (7 bases). Specimen: memory (CD45RO+) T cells sorted from blood. The clonotype originates from a woman aged 18 to 35 in good health. This table probably holds off-target reads from a library built for another chain. For the CDR3, the DNA is TGTGCCAGCAGCGGCCAGGGGGGCCCTAAAAGCATTCAGTACTTC. Translated, it gives CASSGQGGPKSIQYF.